The 20 T cell receptor beta chains below were found in one sample sequenced in a study of cytomegalovirus exposure and HLA in healthy donors (TCRdb year 2017). Preparation of the library involved the immunoSEQ multiplex PCR assay. A mixture of 60 forward primers for TCR Vbeta segments and 13 reverse primers for TCR Jbeta segments was used in the multiplex PCR. TCRdb took this table from immuneACCESS and kept in-frame rearrangements with V and J called. Such tables lack part of the clones; where checked against another copy, unresolved V genes explain under half of the gap, and the rest is unexplained. The sample yields over 100,000 clones; 70% to 75% were counted once. In total, the top ten clones hold 5.5% to 8% of the sample. The specimen was PBMCs. Receptor source: a male donor in good health and CMV-seronegative.

CDR3 in amino acids: CASSRDRRYNEQFF. CDR3 bases: TGTGCCAGCAGTCGGGACAGGCGATACAATGAGCAGTTCTTC. This chain joins TRBV28 and TRBJ2-1, with 8 bases that match TRBD1. The CDR3 sequence is 14 residues long. V trimming: 5 bases; J trimming: 4 bases; junction bases outside the gene matches: 4. CDR1 and CDR2 from the germline V gene are MDHEN and SYDVKM.

The V call is TRBV7-8, the J call TRBJ2-7; 13 positions match TRBD2. CDR3 size: 17 residues. V lost 4 bases to trimming and J lost 7 bases; unmatched junction nucleotides: 13. Germline lookup yields CDR1 SGHVS and CDR2 FQNEAQ. CDR3 loop: CASSSGLAGRLLWEQYF. The CDR3, as DNA: TGTGCCAGCAGCTCGGGACTAGCGGGACGCCTCCTCTGGGAGCAGTACTTC.

The chain has TRBV5-1 and TRBJ2-2; TRBD2 might be the D (6 bases). V gave up 1 base and J gave up 7 bases, with 11 bases separating them. The CDR3 has 14 residues. CDR1 is SGHRS, CDR2 YFSETQ, per germline. The CDR3 here is CASSLSAEGGELFF. CDR3 nucleotide sequence: TGCGCCAGCAGCTTGAGTGCGGAGGGCGGGGAGCTGTTTTTT.

This clone came up once. J is TRBJ2-1 and V is TRBV5-5, with D possibly matching TRBD2 (6 bases). The CDR3 runs to 12 residues. The germline V gene encodes CDR1 SGHKS and CDR2 YYEKEE (reference sequence). V dropped 2 bases and J dropped 7 bases, with 7 bases sitting between them. CDR3: CASSLLANEQFF. CDR3 nucleotides: TGTGCCAGCAGCTTACTAGCTAATGAGCAGTTCTTC.

V and J are TRBV9 and TRBJ1-6; D is undetermined. Germline V gene data show CDR1 as SGDLS and CDR2 as YYNGEE. The CDR3 extends over 15 amino acids. V shed 3 bases and J shed 6 bases, with 13 bases lying between them. The CDR3 sequence is CASSAAGRGNSPLHF. CDR3 sequence (DNA): TGTGCCAGCAGCGCCGCCGGGCGGGGTAATTCACCCCTCCACTTT. Full variable domain (rest looked up from reference TRBV9 and TRBJ1-6): DSGVTQTPKHLITATGQRVTLRCSPRSGDLSVYWYQQSLDQGLQFLIQYYNGEERAKGNILERFSAQQFPDLHSELNLSSLELGDSALYFCASSAAGRGNSPLHFGNGTRLTVT.

J is TRBJ2-1 and V is TRBV19, with 7 bases that match TRBD2. The CDR3 sequence is 16 residues long. J lost 3 bases, V lost 4 bases, and 9 bases had no gene match. Germline V CDR1 and CDR2: LNHDA, SQIVND (reference sequence). The CDR3 here is CASSTRDGGFYNEQFF. Written as DNA, the CDR3 is TGTGCCAGTAGTACCAGGGACGGGGGGTTCTACAATGAGCAGTTCTTC.

With regard to this clone: One junction end disagrees with the germline gene, perhaps due to a read error. CDR3 sequence: CASSPQGTQGTQYF. CDR3 coding DNA: TGTGCCAGCAGCCCCCAGGGGACCCAAGGGACCCAGTACTTC. The chain joins TRBV11-1 to TRBJ2-5; perhaps TRBD1 as D (6 bases). CDR3 size: 14 residues. Per the germline V gene, CDR1 is SGHAT and CDR2 is FQDESV (reference sequence).

This CDR3 reads CASSLGGAGGSYEQYF. The CDR3 DNA reads as TGTGCCAGCAGCTTAGGTGGCGCGGGGGGGTCGTACGAGCAGTACTTC. The chain couples TRBV7-2 to TRBJ2-7; 9 bases fit TRBD2. The V gene's germline CDR1 is SGHTA and CDR2 FQGNSA. This CDR3 comprises 16 residues. V shed 1 base, J shed 4 bases, and the junction held 8 bases outside the gene matches. Full variable domain (outside the CDR3, taken from reference TRBV7-2 and TRBJ2-7): GAGVSQSPSNKVTEKGKDVELRCDPISGHTALYWYRQSLGQGLEFLIYFQGNSAPDKSGLPSDRFSAERTGGSVSTLTIQRTQQEDSAVYLCASSLGGAGGSYEQYFGPGTRLTVT.

V usage is TRBV6-5 and J usage is TRBJ1-6; D perhaps matches TRBD1 (6 bases). CDR1 is MNHEY and CDR2 is SVGAGI in the germline V gene. Between the trimmed V and J ends, which lost 2 bases and 7 bases, there was a span of 12 bases. This CDR3 region has 15 residues. The chain's CDR3 is CASSYTGTANSPLHF. The CDR3 region has the DNA TGTGCCAGCAGTTACACAGGGACGGCCAATTCACCCCTCCACTTT.

The chain uses TRBV2 and TRBJ1-4; a weak D match, TRBD1 (6 bases). V lost 7 bases and J 0 bases, leaving 18 bases between the germline ends. The CDR3 contains 17 residues. The germline V gene has CDR1 SNHLY and CDR2 FYNNEI. CDR3 sequence: CASKTSGGMATNEKLFF. As DNA, the CDR3 is TGTGCCAGCAAGACTTCGGGGGGCATGGCAACTAATGAAAAACTGTTTTTT.

This clone was picked up a small number of times. The chain carries TRBV19 and TRBJ1-1; no definite D call. CDR1 is LNHDA and CDR2 is SQIVND in the germline V gene (reference sequence). The CDR3 contains 14 residues. Trimming removed 3 bases at V and 1 base at J, with 9 bases between. The CDR3 coding sequence is TGTGCCAGTAGTATCGTACACGCGAACACTGAAGCTTTCTTT. Its translation is CASSIVHANTEAFF. The whole variable domain, filled in from reference TRBV19 and TRBJ1-1, reads DGGITQSPKYLFRKEGQNVTLSCEQNLNHDAMYWYRQDPGQGLRLIYYSQIVNDFQKGDIAEGYSVSREKKESFPLTVTSAQKNPTAFYLCASSIVHANTEAFFGQGTRLTVV.

This sequence joins TRBV19 and TRBJ1-1; no clear D. Germline values: CDR1 LNHDA, CDR2 SQIVND (reference sequence). CDR3 length: 14 amino acids. V was pared by 5 bases and J by 4 bases, with 14 bases between. Here the CDR3 reads CASSVGLGTTEAFF. As DNA, the CDR3 is TGTGCCAGTAGTGTCGGACTGGGTACCACTGAAGCTTTCTTT.

The CDR3 loop is CASLGRTYGYTF. The CDR3 region has the DNA TGTGCCAGCTTGGGGCGGACCTATGGCTACACCTTC. The genes are TRBV28 and TRBJ1-2; possible D gene TRBD1, 5 bases. CDR1 is MDHEN, CDR2 SYDVKM, per germline. This CDR3 has 12 residues. The ends were cut back, 8 bases at V and 4 bases at J, with 11 bases in the middle.

This clone was counted a single time. The CDR3 spells CASSLDPSRVEQYF. For the CDR3, the DNA is TGTGCCAGCAGCCTGGACCCCTCCAGGGTAGAGCAGTACTTC. The chain combines TRBV28 with TRBJ2-7; D may be TRBD1 (5 bases). The CDR3 loop spans 14 amino acids. V shed 6 bases and J shed 7 bases, with 19 bases lying between them. Germline V CDR1 and CDR2: MDHEN, SYDVKM.

In nucleotides, the CDR3 is TGTGCCAGCAGTTCCGGACTGATCCTCCACTTT. It translates to CASSSGLILHF. The chain employs TRBV28 and TRBJ1-6; D gene unclear. V lost 4 bases and J lost 15, with 10 bases in between. This CDR3 is 11 amino acids long. CDR1 MDHEN and CDR2 SYDVKM come from the germline V gene.

This clone is a singleton in its sample. This chain joins TRBV28 and TRBJ2-7, with TRBD1 matching over 8 bases. Looked up from germline, CDR1 is MDHEN and CDR2 is SYDVKM. The CDR3 sequence is 15 residues long. V lost 6 bases and J lost 7; bases outside the gene matches: 14. The chain's CDR3 is CASSTLRRGRREQYF. The CDR3 bases are TGTGCCAGCAGCACCCTACGCAGGGGGCGGCGGGAGCAGTACTTC. The entire variable domain, with the rest obtained from reference TRBV28 and TRBJ2-7, is as follows: DVKVTQSSRYLVKRTGEKVFLECVQDMDHENMFWYRQDPGLGLRLIYFSYDVKMKEKGDIPEGYSVSREKKERFSLILESASTNQTSMYLCASSTLRRGRREQYFGPGTRLTVT.

The chain couples TRBV13 to TRBJ1-2, with D perhaps matching TRBD1 (5 bases). CDR1 PRHDT and CDR2 FYEKMQ come from the germline V gene (reference sequence). V lost 2 bases and J lost 4, with 14 bases in between. This CDR3 is built from 15 residues. The CDR3 region is CASSLRLTGGYGYTF. CDR3 nucleotide sequence: TGTGCCAGCAGCTTAAGGTTGACGGGGGGCTATGGCTACACCTTC.

This clone was seen just once. This chain uses TRBV9 with TRBJ2-2, with TRBD1 identical over 9 bases. Germline V lookup: CDR1 SGDLS, CDR2 YYNGEE. J was trimmed by 1 base and V by 4 bases; bases with no gene match: 2. This CDR3 has 15 amino acids. The CDR3 DNA reads as TGTGCCAGCAGCCGGGACAGGGTGAACACCGGGGAGCTGTTTTTT. Protein: CASSRDRVNTGELFF.

This chain links TRBV6-1 with TRBJ2-7; TRBD1 aligns across 9 bases. The CDR3 spans 15 residues. Germline V CDR1 and CDR2: MNHNS, SASEGT. Losses at the gene ends were 4 bases for V and 2 bases for J; bases not matched to a gene: 6. The CDR3 sequence is CASSGDRVFPYEQYF. In DNA form, the CDR3 reads TGTGCCAGCAGTGGGGACAGGGTTTTTCCCTACGAGCAGTACTTC.

The CDR3 region has the DNA TGTGCCAGCTCACCCCTTCCCATCCGGACTAGCGGGATCTACAATGAGCAGTTCTTC. This sequence encodes CASSPLPIRTSGIYNEQFF. The chain links TRBV18 to TRBJ2-1; 12 positions match TRBD2. V shed 3 bases, J shed 3 bases, and the junction held 12 bases outside the gene matches. The CDR3 has 19 residues. From germline, CDR1 is KGHSH and CDR2 LQKENI.